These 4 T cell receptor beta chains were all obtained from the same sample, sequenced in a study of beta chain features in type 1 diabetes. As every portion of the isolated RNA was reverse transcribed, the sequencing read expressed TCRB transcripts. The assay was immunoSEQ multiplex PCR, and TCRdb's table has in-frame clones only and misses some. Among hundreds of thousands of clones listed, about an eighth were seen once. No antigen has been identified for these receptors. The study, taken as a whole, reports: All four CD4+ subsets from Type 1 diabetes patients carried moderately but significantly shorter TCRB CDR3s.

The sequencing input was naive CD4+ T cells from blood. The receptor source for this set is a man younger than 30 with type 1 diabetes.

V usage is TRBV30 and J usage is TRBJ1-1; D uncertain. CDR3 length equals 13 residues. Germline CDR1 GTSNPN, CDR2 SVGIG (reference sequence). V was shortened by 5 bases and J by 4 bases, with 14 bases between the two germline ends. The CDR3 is CAWLKGASTEAFF. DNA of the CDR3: TGTGCCTGGCTCAAGGGAGCAAGCACTGAAGCTTTCTTT.

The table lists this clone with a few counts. The CDR3: CAWSIGGGVEKLFF. As DNA, the CDR3 is TGTGCCTGGAGTATAGGAGGGGGCGTTGAAAAACTGTTTTTT. This rearrangement joins TRBV30 to TRBJ1-4, with 7 bases identical to TRBD1. Germline V CDR1 and CDR2: GTSNPN, SVGIG (reference sequence). V gave up 2 bases and J gave up 7 bases; unmatched junction bases: 7. CDR3 size: 14 residues. Using reference TRBV30 and TRBJ1-4 for the parts outside the CDR3, the full variable domain is SQTIHQWPATLVQPVGSPLSLECTVEGTSNPNLYWYRQAAGRGLQLLFYSVGIGQISSEVPQNLSASRPQDRQFILSSKKLLLSDSGFYLCAWSIGGGVEKLFFGSGTQLSVL.

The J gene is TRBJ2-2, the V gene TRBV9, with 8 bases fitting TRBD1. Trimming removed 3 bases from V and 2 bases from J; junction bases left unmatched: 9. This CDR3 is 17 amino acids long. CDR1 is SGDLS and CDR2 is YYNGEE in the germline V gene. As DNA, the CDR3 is TGTGCCAGCAGCGCGGTTCGGACAGGGTCTAACACCGGGGAGCTGTTTTTT. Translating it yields CASSAVRTGSNTGELFF. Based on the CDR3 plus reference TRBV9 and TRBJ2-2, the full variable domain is DSGVTQTPKHLITATGQRVTLRCSPRSGDLSVYWYQQSLDQGLQFLIQYYNGEERAKGNILERFSAQQFPDLHSELNLSSLELGDSALYFCASSAVRTGSNTGELFFGEGSRLTVL.

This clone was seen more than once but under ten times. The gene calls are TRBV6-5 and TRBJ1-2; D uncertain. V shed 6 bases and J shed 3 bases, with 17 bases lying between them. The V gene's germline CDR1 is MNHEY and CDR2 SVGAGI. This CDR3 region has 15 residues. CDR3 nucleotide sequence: TGTGCCAGCAGCCGCGACGTATATCGTTACTATGGCTACACCTTC. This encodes CASSRDVYRYYGYTF.